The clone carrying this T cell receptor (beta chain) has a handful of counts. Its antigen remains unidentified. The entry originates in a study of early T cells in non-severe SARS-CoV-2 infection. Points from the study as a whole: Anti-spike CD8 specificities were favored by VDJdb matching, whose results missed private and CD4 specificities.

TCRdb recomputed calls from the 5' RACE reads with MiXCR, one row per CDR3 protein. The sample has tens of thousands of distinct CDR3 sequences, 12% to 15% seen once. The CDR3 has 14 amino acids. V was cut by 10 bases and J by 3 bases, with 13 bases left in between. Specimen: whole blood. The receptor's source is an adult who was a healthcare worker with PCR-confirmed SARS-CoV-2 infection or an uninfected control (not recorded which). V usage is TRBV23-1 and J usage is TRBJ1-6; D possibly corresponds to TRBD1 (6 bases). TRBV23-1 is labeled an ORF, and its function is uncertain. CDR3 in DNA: TGCGCCAACTACGAGGACAGCTATAATTCACCCCTCCACTTT. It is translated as CANYEDSYNSPLHF.